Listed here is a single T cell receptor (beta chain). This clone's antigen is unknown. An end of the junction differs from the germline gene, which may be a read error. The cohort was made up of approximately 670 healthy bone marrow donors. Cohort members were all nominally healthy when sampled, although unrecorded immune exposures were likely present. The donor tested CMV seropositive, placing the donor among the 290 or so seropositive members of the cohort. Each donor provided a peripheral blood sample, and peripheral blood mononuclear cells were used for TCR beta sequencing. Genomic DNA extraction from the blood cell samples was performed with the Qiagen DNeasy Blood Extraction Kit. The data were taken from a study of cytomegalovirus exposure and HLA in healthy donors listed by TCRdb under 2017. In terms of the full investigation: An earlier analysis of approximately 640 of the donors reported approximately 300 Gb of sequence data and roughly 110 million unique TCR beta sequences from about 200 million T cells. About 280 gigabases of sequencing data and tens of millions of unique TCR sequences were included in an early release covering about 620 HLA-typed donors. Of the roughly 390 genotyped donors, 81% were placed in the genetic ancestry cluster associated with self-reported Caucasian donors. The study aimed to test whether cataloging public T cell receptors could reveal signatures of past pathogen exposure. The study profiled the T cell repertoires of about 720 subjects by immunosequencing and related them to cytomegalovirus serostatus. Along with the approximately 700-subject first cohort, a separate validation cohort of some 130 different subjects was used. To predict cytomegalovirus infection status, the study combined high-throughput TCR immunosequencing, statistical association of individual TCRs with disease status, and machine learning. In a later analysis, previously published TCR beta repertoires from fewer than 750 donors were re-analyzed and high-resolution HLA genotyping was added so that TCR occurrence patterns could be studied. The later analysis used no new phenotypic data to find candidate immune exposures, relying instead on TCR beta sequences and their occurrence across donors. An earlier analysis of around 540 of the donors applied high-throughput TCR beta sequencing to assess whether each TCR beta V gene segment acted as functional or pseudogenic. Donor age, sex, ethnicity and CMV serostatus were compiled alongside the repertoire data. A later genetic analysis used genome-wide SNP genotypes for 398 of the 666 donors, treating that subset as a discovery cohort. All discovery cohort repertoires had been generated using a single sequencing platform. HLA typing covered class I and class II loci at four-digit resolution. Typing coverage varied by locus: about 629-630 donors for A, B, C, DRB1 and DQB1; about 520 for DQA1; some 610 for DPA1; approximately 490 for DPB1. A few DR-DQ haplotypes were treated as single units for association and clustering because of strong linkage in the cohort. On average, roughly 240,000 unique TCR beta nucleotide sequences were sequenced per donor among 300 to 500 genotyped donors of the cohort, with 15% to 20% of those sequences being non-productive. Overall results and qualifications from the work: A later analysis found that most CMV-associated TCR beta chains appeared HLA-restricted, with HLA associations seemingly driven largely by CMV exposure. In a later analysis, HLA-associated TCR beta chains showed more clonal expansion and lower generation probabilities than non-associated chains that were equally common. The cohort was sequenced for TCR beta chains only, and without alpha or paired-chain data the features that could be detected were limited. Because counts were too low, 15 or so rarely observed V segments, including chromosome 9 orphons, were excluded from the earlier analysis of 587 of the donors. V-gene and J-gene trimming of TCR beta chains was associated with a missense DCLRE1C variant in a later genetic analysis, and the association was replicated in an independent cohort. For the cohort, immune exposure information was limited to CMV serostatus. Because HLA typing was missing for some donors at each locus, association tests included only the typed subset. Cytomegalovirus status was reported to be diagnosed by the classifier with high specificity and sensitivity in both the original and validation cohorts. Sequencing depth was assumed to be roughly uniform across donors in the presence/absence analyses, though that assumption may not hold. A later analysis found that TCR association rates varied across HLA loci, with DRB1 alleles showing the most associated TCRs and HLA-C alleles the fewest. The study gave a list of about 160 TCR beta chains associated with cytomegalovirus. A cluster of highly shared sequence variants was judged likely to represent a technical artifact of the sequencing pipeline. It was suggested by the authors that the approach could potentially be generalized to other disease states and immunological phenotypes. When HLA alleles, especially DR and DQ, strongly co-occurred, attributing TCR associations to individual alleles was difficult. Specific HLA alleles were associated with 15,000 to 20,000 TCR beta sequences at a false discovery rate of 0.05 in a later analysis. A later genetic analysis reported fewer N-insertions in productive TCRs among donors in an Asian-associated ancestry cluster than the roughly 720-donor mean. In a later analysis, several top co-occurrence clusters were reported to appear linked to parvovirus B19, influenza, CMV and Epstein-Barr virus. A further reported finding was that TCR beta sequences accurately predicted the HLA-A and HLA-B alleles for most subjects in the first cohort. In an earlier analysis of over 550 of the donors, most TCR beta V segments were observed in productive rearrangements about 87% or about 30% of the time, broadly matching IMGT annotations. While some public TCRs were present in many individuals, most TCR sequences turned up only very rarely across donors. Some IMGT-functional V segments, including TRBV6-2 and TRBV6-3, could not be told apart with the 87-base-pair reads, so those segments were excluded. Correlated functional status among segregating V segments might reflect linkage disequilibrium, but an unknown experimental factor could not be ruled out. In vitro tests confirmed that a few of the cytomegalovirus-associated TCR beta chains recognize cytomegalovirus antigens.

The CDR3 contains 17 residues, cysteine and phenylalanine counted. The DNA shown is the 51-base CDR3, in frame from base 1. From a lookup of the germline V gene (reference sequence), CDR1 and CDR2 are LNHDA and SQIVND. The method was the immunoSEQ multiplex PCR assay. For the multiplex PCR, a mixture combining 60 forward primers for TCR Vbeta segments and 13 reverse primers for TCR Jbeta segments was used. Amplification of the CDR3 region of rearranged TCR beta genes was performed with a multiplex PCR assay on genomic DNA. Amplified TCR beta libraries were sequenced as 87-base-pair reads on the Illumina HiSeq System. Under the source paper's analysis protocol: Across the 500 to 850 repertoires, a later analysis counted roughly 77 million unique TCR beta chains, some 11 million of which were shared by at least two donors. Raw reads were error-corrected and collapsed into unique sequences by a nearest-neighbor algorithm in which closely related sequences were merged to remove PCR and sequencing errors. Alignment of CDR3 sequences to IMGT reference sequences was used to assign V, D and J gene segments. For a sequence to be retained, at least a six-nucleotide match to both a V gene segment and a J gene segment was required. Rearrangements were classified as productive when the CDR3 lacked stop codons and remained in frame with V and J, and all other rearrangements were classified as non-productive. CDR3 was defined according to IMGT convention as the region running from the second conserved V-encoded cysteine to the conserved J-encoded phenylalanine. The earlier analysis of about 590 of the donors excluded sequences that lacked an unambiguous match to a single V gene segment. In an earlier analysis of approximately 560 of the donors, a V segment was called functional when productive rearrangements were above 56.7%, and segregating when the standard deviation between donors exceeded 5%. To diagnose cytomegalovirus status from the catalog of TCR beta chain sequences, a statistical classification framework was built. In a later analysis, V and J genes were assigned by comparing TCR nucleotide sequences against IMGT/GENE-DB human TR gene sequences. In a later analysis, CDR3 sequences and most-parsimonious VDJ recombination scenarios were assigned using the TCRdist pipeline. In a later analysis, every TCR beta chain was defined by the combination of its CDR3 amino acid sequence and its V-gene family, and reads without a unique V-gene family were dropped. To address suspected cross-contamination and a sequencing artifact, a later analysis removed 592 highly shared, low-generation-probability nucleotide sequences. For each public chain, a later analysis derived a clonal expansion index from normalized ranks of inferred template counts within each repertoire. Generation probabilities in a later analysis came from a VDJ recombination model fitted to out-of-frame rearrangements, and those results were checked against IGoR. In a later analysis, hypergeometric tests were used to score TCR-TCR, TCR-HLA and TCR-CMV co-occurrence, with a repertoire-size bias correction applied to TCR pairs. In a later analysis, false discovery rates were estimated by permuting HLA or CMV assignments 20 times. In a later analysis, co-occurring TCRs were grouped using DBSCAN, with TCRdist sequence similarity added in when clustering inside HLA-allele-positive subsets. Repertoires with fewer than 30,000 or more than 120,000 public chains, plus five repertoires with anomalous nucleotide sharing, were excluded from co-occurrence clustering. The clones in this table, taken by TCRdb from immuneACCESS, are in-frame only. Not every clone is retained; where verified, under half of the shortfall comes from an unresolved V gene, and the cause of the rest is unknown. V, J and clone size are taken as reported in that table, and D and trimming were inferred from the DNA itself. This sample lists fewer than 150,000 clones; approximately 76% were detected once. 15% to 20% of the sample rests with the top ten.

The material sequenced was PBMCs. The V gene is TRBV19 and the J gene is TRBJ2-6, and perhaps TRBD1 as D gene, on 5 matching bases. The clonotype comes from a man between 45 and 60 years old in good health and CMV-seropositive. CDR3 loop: CASSMAGFGSGANGLTF. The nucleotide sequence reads TGTGCCAGTAGTATGGCTGGGTTCGGCTCTGGGGCCAACGGCCTGACTTTC.